This T cell receptor (beta chain) was found in a study of control samples from healthy donors and cancer patients. V was clipped by 2 bases and J by 6 bases, with 4 bases between them. The germline CDR1 and CDR2 sequences are GTSNPN and SVGIG (reference sequence). This CDR3 is 11 amino acids long. The table came from immunoSEQ multiplex PCR; TCRdb's copy has only in-frame clones and leaves some out. The table lists some 160,000 clones, around nine tenths of them singletons. Sequencing input: blood. The rearrangement links TRBV30 to TRBJ2-2; no clear D. The TCR originated in a woman aged 30 to 39 in good health. The CDR3 DNA is TGTGCCTGGAGTAATCCCGGGGAGCTGTTTTTT. This sequence encodes CAWSNPGELFF. Drawing the rest from reference TRBV30 and TRBJ2-2, the complete variable domain is SQTIHQWPATLVQPVGSPLSLECTVEGTSNPNLYWYRQAAGRGLQLLFYSVGIGQISSEVPQNLSASRPQDRQFILSSKKLLLSDSGFYLCAWSNPGELFFGEGSRLTVL.